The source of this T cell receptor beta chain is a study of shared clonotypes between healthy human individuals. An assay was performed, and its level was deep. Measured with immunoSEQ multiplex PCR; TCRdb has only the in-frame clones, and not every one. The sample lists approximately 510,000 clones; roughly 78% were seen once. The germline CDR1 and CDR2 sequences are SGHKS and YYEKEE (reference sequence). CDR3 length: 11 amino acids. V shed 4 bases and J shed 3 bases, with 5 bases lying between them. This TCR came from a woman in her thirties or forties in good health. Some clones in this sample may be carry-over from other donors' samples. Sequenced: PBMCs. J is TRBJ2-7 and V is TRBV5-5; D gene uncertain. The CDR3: CASSTSYEQYF. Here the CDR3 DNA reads TGTGCCAGCAGCACAAGCTACGAGCAGTACTTC.